This is a list of T cell receptor beta chains from one sample in a study of blood T cell repertoires in COVID-19. Here immunoSEQ multiplex PCR was the method, and the copy in TCRdb shows in-frame clones only, minus some. Among 150,000 to 200,000 clones listed, 80% to 90% were seen once. Sequences were obtained from PBMCs or T cells enriched from blood (not recorded which). These receptors originate from a woman between 45 and 65 years old who had recovered from COVID-19. The CDR3 runs from the conserved cysteine through the conserved F or W. Fields, in order: clone size, D gene, V gene, J gene, CDR3 protein, CDR3 DNA. A D gene is named only where the DNA matches it firmly. Size tells how often a clone was seen (once, few, many) or the class of an expanded clone, and some rows leave it out.

-	-	TRBV10-3	TRBJ2-2	CAIMSPPGELFF	TGTGCCATCATGAGTCCCCCCGGGGAGCTGTTTTTT
-	-	TRBV6-5	TRBJ1-3	CASSSEGGGNTIYF	TGTGCCAGCAGTTCTGAGGGTGGTGGGAACACCATATATTTT
-	-	TRBV7-2	TRBJ2-3	CASSPPSMRDTQYF	TGTGCCAGCAGCCCCCCTAGTATGAGAGATACGCAGTATTTT
-	TRBD1	TRBV11-1	TRBJ1-6	CASSVLTGGNSPLHF	TGTGCCAGCAGCGTACTAACAGGGGGGAATTCACCCCTCCACTTT
few	TRBD2	TRBV28	TRBJ2-7	CASSFIRTSVNYEQYF	TGTGCCAGCAGTTTTATCAGGACTAGCGTCAACTACGAGCAGTACTTC
-	-	TRBV5-4	TRBJ1-3	CASSLGRGISGNTIYF	TGTGCCAGCAGCTTGGGTAGAGGGATTTCTGGAAACACCATATATTTT
-	-	TRBV28	TRBJ2-1	CASGELDYNEQFF	TGTGCCAGCGGGGAGCTAGATTACAATGAGCAGTTCTTC
-	-	TRBV4-3	TRBJ1-6	CASASELGSPLHF	TGCGCCAGCGCCTCCGAACTAGGTTCACCCCTCCACTTT
-	-	TRBV11-3	TRBJ2-5	CASSPQAGDKETQYF	TGTGCCAGCAGCCCCCAGGCAGGGGACAAAGAGACCCAGTACTTC
-	-	TRBV5-1	TRBJ2-5	CASSDRPQETQYF	TGCGCCAGCAGTGACAGGCCCCAAGAGACCCAGTACTTC
few	-	TRBV5-1	TRBJ2-5	CASNVRGGPETQYF	TGCGCCAGCAACGTTAGGGGGGGACCGGAGACCCAGTACTTC
-	-	TRBV29-1	TRBJ1-2	CSVSGDDYGYTF	TGCAGCGTGTCCGGGGATGACTATGGCTACACCTTC
-	TRBD2	TRBV5-4	TRBJ2-2	CASSSISGNGELFF	TGTGCCAGCAGCTCGATTAGCGGGAACGGGGAGCTGTTTTTT
-	TRBD1	TRBV7-8	TRBJ1-5	CASSSWTGGNQPQHF	TGTGCCAGCAGCTCCTGGACAGGGGGCAATCAGCCCCAGCATTTT
-	-	TRBV19	TRBJ2-6	CASSSRSTGTGANVLTF	TGTGCCAGTAGTAGCCGCTCTACAGGGACCGGGGCCAACGTCCTGACTTTC
-	TRBD1	TRBV2	TRBJ1-6	CASSERQGWNSPLHF	TGTGCCAGCAGTGAAAGACAGGGATGGAATTCACCCCTCCACTTT
-	-	TRBV18	TRBJ2-3	CASSPEFGSSTDTQYF	TGTGCCAGCTCACCAGAATTCGGGTCGAGCACAGATACGCAGTATTTT
once	TRBD1	TRBV6-5	TRBJ1-3	CASSYSRQGAGNTIYF	TGTGCCAGCAGTTACTCGAGACAGGGGGCTGGAAACACCATATATTTT
-	-	TRBV3-1/TRBV3-2	TRBJ1-4	CASSHRGLFEKLFF	TGTGCCAGCAGCCATCGAGGACTGTTTGAAAAACTGTTTTTT
-	TRBD1	TRBV19	TRBJ2-5	CASSEDRGETQYF	TGTGCCAGTAGTGAGGACAGGGGAGAGACCCAGTACTTC
-	-	TRBV5-4	TRBJ2-1	CASQGPRGDREQFF	TGTGCCAGCCAAGGCCCCCGAGGCGACAGGGAGCAGTTCTTC
-	TRBD1	TRBV12-3/TRBV12-4	TRBJ1-2	CASSRGQGDGYTF	TGTGCCAGCAGCAGAGGACAGGGCGATGGCTACACCTTC
-	-	TRBV4-3	TRBJ1-1	CASSQDRNTEAFF	TGCGCCAGCAGCCAAGACAGGAACACTGAAGCTTTCTTT